This TCR beta chain was recorded in a study of T cell responses to AZD1222 COVID-19 vaccine. Points from the study as a whole: The reported proportion of spike-specific TCRs targeting unmutated variant regions was nearly half. Baseline seropositivity occurred in only a handful of AZD1222 recipients. With dominance at 160-218 and 743-854, vaccine-associated CD4 TCRs spanned spike. White British people made up most donors, females outnumbered males, and clonal diversity was possibly underestimated.

In regard to this clone: The target antigen is unknown.

Sequenced by immunoSEQ multiplex PCR; TCRdb stores in-frame clones only, minus some. The sample records 95,000 to 100,000 clones, about nine tenths being singletons. The sequence derives from an adult in good health. Sequencing used peripheral blood, obtained on day 0 of AZD1222 vaccination.

This CDR3 reads CASSSRDRGPRGNTIYF. The CDR3 DNA reads TGTGCCAGCAGTTCCCGGGACAGGGGACCTCGTGGAAACACCATATATTTT. This chain uses TRBV2 with TRBJ1-3; 10 bases match TRBD1. The CDR3 runs 17 residues. The germline V gene encodes CDR1 SNHLY and CDR2 FYNNEI. After removal of 5 bases from V and 3 bases from J, the junction contained 10 bases not matched to a gene. Full variable domain (outside the CDR3, taken from reference TRBV2 and TRBJ1-3): EPEVTQTPSHQVTQMGQEVILRCVPISNHLYFYWYRQILGQKVEFLVSFYNNEISEKSEIFDDQFSVERPDGSNFTLKIRSTKLEDSAMYFCASSSRDRGPRGNTIYFGEGSWLTVV.